This entry features one T cell receptor beta chain sequence. Antigen specificity is unknown. This sample stems from a study of cytomegalovirus exposure and HLA in healthy donors. Study results and limitations: By a later analysis, the bulk of CMV-associated TCR beta chains appeared HLA-restricted. An assumption of roughly uniform sequencing depth across donors underlay the presence/absence analyses.

At the time of sampling, donors were nominally healthy, though unrecorded immune exposures were likely. PCR primers comprised 60 Vbeta and 13 Jbeta primers. Produced via immunoSEQ multiplex PCR; TCRdb's table is partial and in-frame only. The sample consists of some 150,000 clones, around 80% of them appearing once. Sequenced: PBMCs. This TCR was sampled from a man aged 18 to 29 in good health and CMV-seropositive.

This chain's CDR3 is CASHRDREWFGYTF. As DNA, the CDR3 is TGTGCCAGTCACCGGGACAGGGAGTGGTTTGGCTACACCTTC. V is TRBV10-3 and J is TRBJ1-2; 9 positions agree with TRBD1. The CDR3 sequence is 14 residues long. Germline V gene sequence: CDR1 ENHRY, CDR2 SYGVKD. With V trimmed by 10 bases and J by 7 bases, 13 bases remained unmatched.